This TCR beta chain was recorded in a study of CDR3 diversity in severe acne. V was cut by 5 bases and J by 4 bases, with 6 bases left in between. Germline CDR1 MGHDK, CDR2 SYGVNS. This CDR3 spans 12 amino acids. TCRdb re-derived calls from the PCR reads in MiXCR, one entry per CDR3 protein. The sample has almost 85,000 distinct CDR3 sequences, 51% seen once. The chain carries TRBV25-1 and TRBJ1-5; D remains ambiguous. The receptor's source is a male donor in good health, without acne. The sequenced material came from blood. The CDR3 bases are TGTGCCAGCAGTTCTTTGAATCAGCCCCAGCATTTT. Protein: CASSSLNQPQHF.